The 15 T cell receptor beta chains below were found in one sample sequenced in a study of response to subunit inactivated influenza vaccine. Via MiXCR, TCRdb re-called the RT-PCR reads, giving one row per CDR3 protein. Of about 240,000 distinct CDR3 sequences in the sample, more than 9% were seen once. This sample comprised non-naive T cells sorted from PBMCs, obtained approximately 15 days before vaccination. The receptors originated from a middle-aged man who received an inactivated influenza vaccine.

This clonotype was seen only a few times. The chain uses TRBV4-1 and TRBJ1-2; the D gene is possibly TRBD1 (6 bases). From germline, CDR1 is MGHRA and CDR2 YSYEKL. This CDR3 is built from 15 residues. The V gene lost 1 base and the J gene lost 8 bases, with 17 bases spanning the gap. The CDR3 sequence: CASSQGPQGIGGYTF. CDR3 DNA: TGCGCCAGCAGCCAAGGTCCACAGGGAATCGGCGGCTACACCTTC.

V is TRBV7-3 and J is TRBJ2-5; TRBD1 aligns across 8 bases. The CDR3 is 15 residues long. Unmatched junction bases numbered 9, after V lost 9 bases and J lost 0 bases. The germline V gene encodes CDR1 SGHTA and CDR2 FQGTGA. CDR3 sequence reads: CARQETGVNQETQYF. CDR3 sequence (DNA): TGTGCCAGGCAAGAGACAGGGGTAAACCAAGAGACCCAGTACTTC.

This clonotype was detected ten times or more. CDR3 protein: CASSREGQSYEQYF. The CDR3 coding sequence is TGCGCCAGCAGCCGAGAGGGACAGAGCTACGAGCAGTACTTC. The rearrangement uses TRBV5-1 and TRBJ2-7; 7 positions match TRBD1. The trim removed 4 bases at V and 3 bases at J, leaving 7 bases unmatched. CDR1 SGHRS and CDR2 YFSETQ come from the germline V gene. The CDR3 consists of 14 residues.

This clonotype was counted only a few times. The chain couples TRBV20-1 to TRBJ2-5; D remains unclear. Per germline, CDR1 DFQATT and CDR2 SNEGSKA (reference sequence). Trimming took off 6 bases at V and 5 bases at J, with 16 bases between the two ends. CDR3 length: 13 residues. CDR3 sequence reads: CSANYGLSETQYF. As DNA, the CDR3 is TGCAGTGCCAACTATGGGTTAAGTGAGACCCAGTACTTC.

V usage is TRBV5-1 and J usage is TRBJ2-5; D gene unclear. Germline V gene lookup returns CDR1 SGHRS and CDR2 YFSETQ. The length of the CDR3 is 15 residues. The ends were cut back, 0 bases at V and 3 bases at J, with 12 bases in the middle. CDR3 residues: CASSLVEEGEETQYF. The CDR3 DNA reads TGCGCCAGCAGCTTGGTAGAGGAAGGCGAAGAGACCCAGTACTTC.

This clonotype has just a few counts. V is TRBV10-3 and J is TRBJ2-1; 11 positions agree with TRBD1. The J segment lost 4 bases and the V segment lost 6 bases, leaving 5 bases of the junction unmatched. The length of the CDR3 is 15 residues. CDR1 is ENHRY and CDR2 is SYGVKD in the germline V gene. CDR3 nucleotide sequence: TGTGCCATCAGAAATCGGGACAGGGGGTACAATGAGCAGTTCTTC. It translates to CAIRNRDRGYNEQFF.

The CDR3 region is CASSLGSSGRALYF. CDR3 DNA sequence: TGTGCCAGCAGCTTAGGATCTAGCGGGAGGGCCCTGTACTTC. The chain has TRBV7-9 and TRBJ2-7; TRBD2 aligns across 12 bases. With V trimmed by 1 base and J by 12 bases, 7 bases remained unmatched. This CDR3 has 14 amino acids. The germline CDR1 and CDR2 sequences are SEHNR and FQNEAQ (reference sequence).

This clonotype appeared a few times. The V and J genes are TRBV20-1 and TRBJ2-3, with D maybe TRBD2 (6 bases). The V end lost 8 bases, the J end lost 1 base, and 10 bases lay between the germline ends. Germline V CDR1 and CDR2: DFQATT, SNEGSKA (reference sequence). This CDR3 has 12 amino acids. The CDR3 region is CSPGEGTDTQYF. The CDR3 region has the DNA TGCAGTCCTGGGGAGGGCACAGATACGCAGTATTTT.

In this sample, this clonotype turned up many times. The chain employs TRBV7-8 and TRBJ2-7, with TRBD1 as a possible D gene (5 bases). Trimming took 0 bases from V and 5 from J, leaving 11 bases between them. The germline V gene encodes CDR1 SGHVS and CDR2 FQNEAQ. The length of the CDR3 is 14 residues. CDR3 protein: CASSLAPGYHEQYF. CDR3 sequence (DNA): TGTGCCAGCAGCTTAGCGCCAGGGTACCACGAGCAGTACTTC.

This clonotype has ten or more counts. This chain joins TRBV29-1 and TRBJ2-1; 11 nucleotides match TRBD2. Germline V gene data show CDR1 as SQVTM and CDR2 as ANQGSEA. This CDR3 contains 15 residues. V shed 1 base and J 9 bases; nucleotides not matched to a gene: 8. The CDR3 DNA reads TGCAGCGTTGAAGGGCTAGCGGGAGGAGGTGGTGAGCAGTTCTTC. Amino acids: CSVEGLAGGGGEQFF.

V usage is TRBV12-3 or TRBV12-4 and J usage is TRBJ2-3, with 7 positions matching TRBD1. The CDR3 is 14 amino acids. V lost 8 bases to trimming and J lost 0 bases; unmatched junction nucleotides: 5. The CDR3 coding sequence is TGTGCCAGCCGAAGGGACAGAAGCACAGATACGCAGTATTTT. Its translation is CASRRDRSTDTQYF.

This clonotype was found a few times. J is TRBJ2-5 and V is TRBV20-1; D remains unclear. V lost 8 bases and J 4 bases, leaving 17 bases between the germline ends. Germline V lookup: CDR1 DFQATT, CDR2 SNEGSKA (reference sequence). This CDR3 has 13 amino acids. The chain's CDR3 is CSTMAAALETQYF. Here the CDR3 DNA reads TGCAGTACTATGGCCGCCGCGTTAGAGACCCAGTACTTC.

This clonotype was observed many times. The J gene is TRBJ2-3, the V gene TRBV9; D may correspond to TRBD1 or TRBD2 (5 bases each). The CDR3 contains 15 residues. CDR1 is SGDLS, CDR2 YYNGEE, per germline. V shed 3 bases and J shed 0 bases, with 11 bases lying between them. For the CDR3, the DNA is TGTGCCAGCAGCGAGGGGACCTTCAGCACAGATACGCAGTATTTT. It specifies CASSEGTFSTDTQYF.

This clonotype was recorded at least ten times. The chain combines TRBV7-8 with TRBJ2-1, with 8 nucleotides matching TRBD2. The J segment lost 4 bases and the V segment lost 4 bases, leaving 6 bases of the junction unmatched. The CDR3 covers 15 residues. Germline CDR1 SGHVS, CDR2 FQNEAQ. The CDR3 is CASSYGGGMYNEQFF. CDR3 nucleotide sequence: TGTGCCAGCAGCTACGGGGGGGGGATGTACAATGAGCAGTTCTTC. Together with reference TRBV7-8 and TRBJ2-1, the CDR3 gives the full variable domain: GAGVSQSPRYKVAKRGQDVALRCDPISGHVSLFWYQQALGQGPEFLTYFQNEAQLDKSGLPSDRFFAERPEGSVSTLKIQRTQQEDSAVYLCASSYGGGMYNEQFFGPGTRLTVL.

This clonotype has a count of ten or more. This chain uses TRBV29-1 with TRBJ1-5; D gene ambiguous. The CDR3 length is 13 residues. The ends were cut back, 7 bases at V and 4 bases at J, with 14 bases in the middle. The germline gives CDR1 SQVTM, CDR2 ANQGSEA. CDR3 protein: CSASLEANQPQHF. CDR3 DNA sequence: TGCAGCGCCTCTTTGGAGGCGAATCAGCCCCAGCATTTT.